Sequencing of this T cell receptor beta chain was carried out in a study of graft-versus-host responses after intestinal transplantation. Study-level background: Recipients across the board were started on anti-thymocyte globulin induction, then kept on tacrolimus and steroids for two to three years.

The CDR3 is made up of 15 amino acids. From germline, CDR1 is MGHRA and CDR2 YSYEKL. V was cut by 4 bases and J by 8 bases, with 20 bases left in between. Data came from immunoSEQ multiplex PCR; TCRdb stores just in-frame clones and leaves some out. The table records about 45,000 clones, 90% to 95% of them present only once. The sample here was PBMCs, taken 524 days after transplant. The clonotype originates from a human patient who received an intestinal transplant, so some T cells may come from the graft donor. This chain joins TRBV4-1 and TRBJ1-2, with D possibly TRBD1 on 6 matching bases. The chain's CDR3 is CASSRWTDSEGGYTF. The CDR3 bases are TGCGCCAGCAGCCGCTGGACAGATTCAGAAGGCGGCTACACCTTC.